The 24 T cell receptor beta chains below were found in one sample sequenced in a study of T cells in tuberculosis. Clones were read by immunoSEQ multiplex PCR, and TCRdb kept only the in-frame ones, dropping some. The data contain about 38,000 clones, roughly 95% of them singletons. Noted time point: new active TB diagnosis, blood taken before or within 7 days of starting treatment. Sequenced material: PBMCs, taken at tuberculosis diagnosis. The receptors come from an adult with tuberculosis.

The chain couples TRBV11-2 to TRBJ1-1; 9 bases match TRBD1. Germline V CDR1 and CDR2: SGHAT, FQNNGV. The CDR3 spans 15 residues. The trim removed 4 bases at V and 1 base at J, leaving 4 bases unmatched. The CDR3 sequence: CASSSGGQGNTEAFF. CDR3 nucleotide sequence: TGTGCCAGCAGCTCGGGGGGACAGGGGAACACTGAAGCTTTCTTT.

CDR3 bases: TGTGCCTGGAAGGGGGATAACTACGAGCAGTACTTC. Translation: CAWKGDNYEQYF. This chain links TRBV30 with TRBJ2-7, with D maybe TRBD1 (6 bases). With 4 bases removed from V and 3 bases from J, the gap between germline ends came to 10 bases. The CDR3 totals 12 residues. CDR1 GTSNPN and CDR2 SVGIG come from the germline V gene (reference sequence).

The genes are TRBV2 and TRBJ2-2, with TRBD2 as a possible D gene (7 bases). Germline CDR1 SNHLY, CDR2 FYNNEI. The ends were cut back, 8 bases at V and 6 bases at J, with 10 bases in the middle. The CDR3 has 12 amino acids. The CDR3 DNA reads TGTGCCAGCTGGGGGGGCTCCGGGGAGCTGTTTTTT. Amino acids: CASWGGSGELFF.

The V gene is TRBV7-9, the J gene TRBJ1-5, with 7 bases aligning to TRBD1. With 0 bases clipped from V and 4 bases from J, the junction kept 6 bases outside the gene matches. The CDR3 covers 16 residues. The V gene's germline CDR1 is SEHNR and CDR2 FQNEAQ (reference sequence). CDR3 sequence (DNA): TGTGCCAGCAGCTTAGCTGTGACAGGGCCGAATCAGCCCCAGCATTTT. The encoded protein is CASSLAVTGPNQPQHF.

CDR3 loop: CASSSYDRQGLNTEAFF. Written as DNA, the CDR3 is TGTGCCAGCAGCTCATACGATAGACAGGGGTTGAACACTGAAGCTTTCTTT. The chain is built from TRBV11-2 and TRBJ1-1, with 8 bases fitting TRBD1. CDR3 length: 17 amino acids. In germline, CDR1 is SGHAT, CDR2 FQNNGV. The J segment lost 0 bases and the V segment lost 4 bases, leaving 10 bases of the junction unmatched.

The rearrangement joins TRBV15 to TRBJ1-2; 8 bases match TRBD1. V lost 1 base, J lost 5 bases, and 0 bases stayed unmatched. From germline, CDR1 is LNHNV and CDR2 YYDKDF (reference sequence). The CDR3 runs 13 residues. The CDR3 bases are TGTGCCACCAGCAGAGGACAGGGGTATGGCTACACCTTC. It yields the protein CATSRGQGYGYTF.

The rearrangement links TRBV25-1 to TRBJ2-7; 8 nucleotides line up with TRBD1. The ends lost 4 bases at V and 4 bases at J; junction bases unmatched: 9. The V gene's germline CDR1 is MGHDK and CDR2 SYGVNS. This CDR3 has 15 residues. CDR3 in DNA: TGTGCCAGCAGTGCCCTCGGACAGGGTGGGTACGAGCAGTACTTC. This encodes CASSALGQGGYEQYF.

The chain couples TRBV2 to TRBJ2-1; D is ambiguous. Germline V lookup: CDR1 SNHLY, CDR2 FYNNEI. The V gene lost 2 bases and the J gene lost 8 bases, with 7 bases spanning the gap. CDR3 length: 12 amino acids. CDR3 DNA: TGTGCCAGCAGTGAAATAGAGTATGAGCAGTTCTTC. Residues: CASSEIEYEQFF.

The V and J genes are TRBV27 and TRBJ1-1, with 7 bases identical to TRBD1. V trimming: 5 bases; J trimming: 2 bases; junction bases outside the gene matches: 5. CDR1 is MNHEY and CDR2 is SMNVEV in the germline V gene (reference sequence). The CDR3 loop spans 14 amino acids. The CDR3 DNA is TGTGCCAGCAGTCCCGGACAGGTTAACACTGAAGCTTTCTTT. Protein: CASSPGQVNTEAFF.

The genes are TRBV11-3 and TRBJ2-3, with D tentatively TRBD2 (6 bases). Germline assignment: CDR1 SGHNT and CDR2 YENEEA. V was trimmed by 5 bases and J by 6 bases, leaving 18 bases between them. The CDR3 sequence is 15 residues long. This CDR3 reads CASSRSLAEGDTQYF. CDR3 sequence (DNA): TGTGCCAGCAGCCGCTCCTTGGCGGAGGGGGATACGCAGTATTTT.

This clone showed up just once. The chain recombines TRBV18 with TRBJ1-4, with D unresolved. Germline V lookup: CDR1 KGHSH, CDR2 LQKENI. This CDR3 comprises 15 residues. Trimming cost V 3 bases and J 0 bases, with 8 bases left between them. This CDR3 reads CASSPFTATNEKLFF. The CDR3, as DNA: TGTGCCAGCTCACCCTTTACTGCAACTAATGAAAAACTGTTTTTT.

The V call is TRBV5-1, the J call TRBJ1-1; TRBD1 might be the D (6 bases). CDR1 is SGHRS, CDR2 YFSETQ, per germline. The CDR3 contains 15 residues. Trimming took 2 bases from V and 4 from J, leaving 15 bases between them. CDR3 in amino acids: CASSLGQGQGTEAFF. DNA for the CDR3: TGCGCCAGCAGCTTAGGGCAGGGGCAGGGCACTGAAGCTTTCTTT.

The chain carries TRBV5-1 and TRBJ1-2; 9 bases map to TRBD1. V gave up 4 bases and J gave up 8 bases; unmatched junction bases: 9. Germline loops: CDR1 SGHRS, CDR2 YFSETQ. The CDR3 consists of 14 residues. In DNA form, the CDR3 reads TGCGCCAGCAGCGGGGGACAGGGAGCTTGGGGCTACACCTTC. Translated, it gives CASSGGQGAWGYTF.

The rearrangement links TRBV11-3 to TRBJ2-1; D remains unclear. This CDR3 contains 14 residues. Germline assignment: CDR1 SGHNT and CDR2 YENEEA. V dropped 0 bases and J dropped 8 bases, with 11 bases sitting between them. The CDR3 loop reads CASSLDRRGHEQFF. CDR3 DNA: TGTGCCAGCAGCTTAGATCGTAGAGGCCATGAGCAGTTCTTC.

The J gene is TRBJ2-7, the V gene TRBV2; 12 positions agree with TRBD2. In germline, CDR1 is SNHLY, CDR2 FYNNEI. The J segment lost 5 bases and the V segment lost 6 bases, leaving 5 bases of the junction unmatched. The CDR3 consists of 14 residues. Written as DNA, the CDR3 is TGTGCCAGCAGCGGACTAGCGGGGTCGGACGAGCAGTACTTC. It codes for CASSGLAGSDEQYF. The full variable domain, completed using reference TRBV2 and TRBJ2-7, is EPEVTQTPSHQVTQMGQEVILRCVPISNHLYFYWYRQILGQKVEFLVSFYNNEISEKSEIFDDQFSVERPDGSNFTLKIRSTKLEDSAMYFCASSGLAGSDEQYFGPGTRLTVT.

The chain joins TRBV5-4 to TRBJ2-1, with a tentative D call TRBD2 (5 bases). The CDR3 loop spans 14 amino acids. Germline V gene sequence: CDR1 SGHNT, CDR2 YYREEE (reference sequence). V lost 5 bases and J 10 bases, leaving 19 bases between the germline ends. This CDR3 reads CASSYTGNLGEQFF. For the CDR3, the DNA is TGTGCCAGCAGTTACACCGGGAATCTGGGCGAGCAGTTCTTC. The whole variable domain, remainder taken from reference TRBV5-4 and TRBJ2-1, is ETGVTQSPTHLIKTRGQQVTLRCSSQSGHNTVSWYQQALGQGPQFIFQYYREEENGRGNFPPRFSGLQFPNYSSELNVNALELDDSALYLCASSYTGNLGEQFFGPGTRLTVL.

V gene TRBV19 combines with J gene TRBJ2-3; 9 bases fit TRBD2. V was pared by 7 bases and J by 3 bases, with 17 bases of the junction left unmatched. Germline V gene lookup returns CDR1 LNHDA and CDR2 SQIVND (reference sequence). This CDR3 has 18 amino acids. This CDR3 is CASTPPRASGDMTDTQYF. CDR3 DNA: TGTGCCAGTACCCCCCCCCGTGCTAGCGGGGACATGACAGATACGCAGTATTTT.

V is TRBV30 and J is TRBJ1-1; 9 positions match TRBD1. The CDR3 covers 13 residues. Germline loops: CDR1 GTSNPN, CDR2 SVGIG (reference sequence). Trimming at V came to 5 bases and at J to 5 bases, leaving 6 bases not matched to a gene. CDR3 sequence reads: CAWFTGGGTEAFF. CDR3 in DNA: TGTGCCTGGTTTACAGGGGGCGGTACTGAAGCTTTCTTT.

The chain is built from TRBV4-1 and TRBJ1-2; a possible D gene is TRBD1 (5 bases). This CDR3 has 19 residues. Per the germline V gene, CDR1 is MGHRA and CDR2 is YSYEKL. The V end was cut by 2 bases, the J end by 3 bases, with 25 bases between. Here the CDR3 reads CASSQLGVFATSQDYGYTF. CDR3 nucleotides: TGCGCCAGCAGCCAATTAGGGGTATTCGCAACATCCCAAGACTATGGCTACACCTTC.

This clone appeared once. The chain links TRBV2 to TRBJ2-2; 13 bases agree with TRBD2. The CDR3 consists of 16 residues. J lost 1 base, V lost 8 bases, and 4 bases had no gene match. Germline lookup yields CDR1 SNHLY and CDR2 FYNNEI. CDR3 sequence reads: CASRRTSGGNTGELFF. The CDR3 DNA sequence: TGTGCCAGCCGACGGACTAGCGGGGGGAACACCGGGGAGCTGTTTTTT.

Turning to this clone: In this CDR3 the conserved last residue, phenylalanine or tryptophan, is missing, so a read error is likely. It is unclear where the CDR3 begins or ends on the DNA, so no DNA is shown, and the CDR3 is as TCRdb lists it. This chain links TRBV10-3 with TRBJ1-2; the table's D gene call, TRBD1, was not cross checked with the DNA. CDR1 is ENHRY and CDR2 is SYGVKD in the germline V gene. 14 amino acids form the CDR3, both terminal residues included. The CDR3 sequence: CAISEWGQHLWLDP.

The chain couples TRBV19 to TRBJ2-7; no firm D call. The V and J ends lost 3 bases and 3 bases respectively, with 15 bases between them. CDR3 length equals 15 residues. The germline gives CDR1 LNHDA, CDR2 SQIVND (reference sequence). CDR3 bases: TGTGCCAGTAGTATTTCCGGGTCGTCTAACTACGAGCAGTACTTC. Translated, it gives CASSISGSSNYEQYF.

The sample holds one count of this clone. The chain employs TRBV11-2 and TRBJ2-1; the match to TRBD2 covers 8 bases. This CDR3 has 16 residues. Per the germline V gene, CDR1 is SGHAT and CDR2 is FQNNGV. V was pared by 1 base and J by 2 bases, with 4 bases of the junction left unmatched. CDR3 DNA: TGTGCCAGCAGCTTAGGCGGCGGGGGGACCTACAATGAGCAGTTCTTC. Its translation: CASSLGGGGTYNEQFF.

The V call is TRBV10-1, the J call TRBJ2-3, with 11 bases identical to TRBD2. Germline V gene sequence: CDR1 WNHNN, CDR2 SYGVQD (reference sequence). Trimming took 7 bases from V and 7 from J; bases not matched to a gene: 7. This CDR3 is 14 amino acids long. In DNA form, the CDR3 reads TGCGCCAGCAAAACTAGCGGGGGACCCTATACGCAGTATTTT. It is translated as CASKTSGGPYTQYF.